This T cell receptor (beta chain) appears in the sequencing data of a study of blood T cell repertoires in COVID-19. Trimming removed 4 bases at V and 8 bases at J, with 18 bases between. Germline assignment: CDR1 SGHRS and CDR2 YFSETQ. The CDR3 length is 15 residues. Original methodology: Amplifying reference gene primers gave estimates of nucleated cell counts. Assay used: immunoSEQ multiplex PCR; TCRdb lists only in-frame clones, some missing. The DNA was the basis for D and trimming; V, J and clone size are from that table. The sample has around 260,000 clones, around nine tenths seen once. This chain uses TRBV5-1 with TRBJ1-4, with D perhaps matching TRBD1 (5 bases). Sample: peripheral blood. The TCR originated in a man under 40 with active or convalescent COVID-19. CDR3 residues: CASSVGVQESEKLFF. The CDR3 nucleotides read TGCGCCAGCAGCGTTGGGGTACAGGAGTCGGAAAAACTGTTTTTT.